Listed below are T cell receptor beta chains from one sample, sequenced in a study of blood T cell repertoires in COVID-19. The data were produced by immunoSEQ multiplex PCR, yet TCRdb's version contains in-frame clones alone and is incomplete. The sample contains 110,000 to 150,000 clones, around 90% of which appear only once. The specimen was peripheral blood. Source of these receptors: a man between 65 and 85 years old with acute or convalescent COVID-19. CDR3s include the opening cysteine and the closing phenylalanine or tryptophan.

>TRBJ1-2|TRBV28
CASSLFRLALSYGYTF
>TRBJ1-4|TRBV21-1
CASVGAPNEKLFF
>TRBJ2-2|TRBV14
CASSQFLAKNTGELFF
>TRBJ1-6|TRBV5-6
CASSQMDRANSPLHF
>TRBJ2-7|TRBV5-8
CASSLAFRGTYEQYF
>TRBJ2-1|TRBV7-2
CASSLRQGTYNEQFF
>TRBJ2-1|TRBV24-1
CATSDLRRGSSYNEQFF
>TRBJ1-5|TRBV19
CASSMDREGSNQPQHF
>TRBJ1-3|TRBV3-1/TRBV3-2
CASSPRGGNTIYF
>TRBJ2-5|TRBV5-5
CASSFQSQETQYF
>TRBJ1-4|TRBV5-6
CASSFDRVDEKLFF
>TRBJ1-6|TRBV5-1
CASSQDRASSPLHF
>TRBJ1-6|TRBV5-1
CASSLSGVGSYNSPLHF
>TRBJ1-4|TRBV2
CASSLGALESEKLFF
>TRBJ2-6|TRBV5-3
CARSNTVKLSGANVLTF
>TRBJ2-4|TRBV15
CATSRDYGTGIGNIQYF
>TRBJ1-3|TRBV9
CASSPTVRQGGRNTIYF
>TRBJ1-5|TRBV10-1
CASSESGGQPQHF
>TRBJ2-2|TRBV5-1
CASSVTGVNTGELFF
>TRBJ1-2|TRBV2
CASSVPGGTYGYTF
>TRBJ2-1|TRBV5-6
CASSLGVTDYNEQFF
>TRBJ1-2|TRBV10-3
CAISGGLGYGYTF
>TRBJ2-7|TRBV3-1/TRBV3-2
CASRHRFTYEQYF
>TRBJ2-2|TRBV7-2
CASTHTYVSSGELFF
>TRBJ2-7|TRBV7-2
CASSFDRGPEQYF
>TRBJ2-1|TRBV11-2
CASSPSGSWSEQFF
>TRBJ1-2|TRBV7-2
CASSPRRGSNGYTF
>TRBJ2-7|TRBV5-1
CASSLGTGVGYEQYF
>TRBJ2-1|TRBV15
CATSRDKGGFEQFF
>TRBJ2-3|TRBV5-4
CASSPGLAFRDTQYF
>TRBJ1-5|TRBV6-1
CASSEAGKGNQPQHF
>TRBJ2-1|TRBV6-5
CASSRGLSPGEQFF
>TRBJ1-4|TRBV2
CASSPGTGSRGEKLFF
>TRBJ1-6|TRBV3-1/TRBV3-2
CASSPVNSPLHF
>TRBJ1-2|TRBV2
CASSGQGYGYTF
>TRBJ1-6|TRBV7-2
CASSLVRVGNSPLHF
>TRBJ2-3|TRBV5-1
CASSPGGPTDTQYF
>TRBJ2-7|TRBV3-1/TRBV3-2
CASSQTGYEQYF
>TRBJ2-5|TRBV24-1
CATTKGDRVETQYF
>TRBJ2-3|TRBV29-1
CSVETSGSDTQYF
>TRBJ1-2|TRBV6-5
CASTQGLGYTF
>TRBJ2-5|TRBV7-2
CASSGLAGGTQYF
>TRBJ2-7|TRBV11-2
CASSLGQDSSYEQYF
>TRBJ2-7|TRBV10-3
CAISRDGLSYEQYF
>TRBJ2-2|TRBV10-1
CAKSGTGGGNTGELFF
>TRBJ1-2|TRBV5-1
CASSLEFFGYTF
>TRBJ1-1|TRBV19
CASSTHERVVNTEAFF
>TRBJ1-6|TRBV28
CASSSFKGGAYNSPLHF
>TRBJ1-1|TRBV5-5
CASSASDRGTEAFF
>TRBJ1-3|TRBV9
CASGGGSGNTIYF
>TRBJ1-5|TRBV29-1
CSVGGGGNNQPQHF
>TRBJ2-3|TRBV5-4
CASSLTATDTQYF
>TRBJ2-4|TRBV19
CASSRQPPGRGNIQYF
>TRBJ2-5|TRBV7-3
CASSSGPSGQETQYF
>TRBJ2-2|TRBV30
CAWSRIAGGPSGELFF
>TRBJ1-5|TRBV19
CASSINPKTDYNQPQHF
>TRBJ1-3|TRBV5-1
CASSLGPQGTGNTIYF
>TRBJ2-5|TRBV19
CASSSGNSGAQETQYF
>TRBJ2-5|TRBV7-2
CASSPRQGQETQYF